This T cell receptor beta chain was recorded in a study of CD8+CD57+ T cells in acquired aplastic anemia. Study-level points and caveats: Significant differences in CD8+ Simpson's diversity were not observed between patients and controls.

In the case of this clonotype: Its antigen is undetermined.

The authors sequenced patients whose flow cytometry had shown CD8+CD57+ cell expansion. Severe acquired aplastic anemia was diagnosed in all patients. TCR beta VDJ and CDR3 profiles were obtained from a genomic DNA template. TCRdb itself ran the reads through MiXCR, one entry per CDR3 protein. The data contain 200,000 to 250,000 distinct CDR3 sequences, about 60% of them singletons. Sequencing used sorted CD4+, CD8+, or CD8+CD57+ T cells (not recorded which) from PBMCs. The receptor was derived from a human donor with aplastic anemia.

The CDR3 nucleotides are TGTGCCACCAGCAGCATTGGGGGCAGCTCCTACAATGAGCAGTTCTTC. This sequence encodes CATSSIGGSSYNEQFF. The V call is TRBV15, the J call TRBJ2-1; D might be TRBD1 (6 bases). Germline V gives CDR1 LNHNV, CDR2 YYDKDF (reference sequence). The CDR3 spans 16 residues. V was cut by 3 bases and J by 0 bases, with 12 bases left in between.